These 8 T cell receptor beta chains came from one sample sequenced in a study of blood T cell repertoires in COVID-19. Measured with immunoSEQ multiplex PCR; TCRdb has only the in-frame clones, and not every one. The table lists under 200,000 clones, roughly 81% of them singletons. Specimen: peripheral blood. These receptors all come from a woman aged 80 or over with acute or convalescent COVID-19.

This clone was recorded a few times. V and J are TRBV2 and TRBJ2-1; TRBD2 aligns across 8 bases. The V and J ends lost 3 bases and 4 bases, in that order; junction bases with no gene match: 5. Per germline, CDR1 SNHLY and CDR2 FYNNEI. This CDR3 region has 15 residues. In nucleotides, the CDR3 is TGTGCCAGCAGTGATGCTCTAGCGGGTTACAATGAGCAGTTCTTC. It is translated as CASSDALAGYNEQFF.

CDR3 nucleotides: TGCGCCAGCAGCCAAGGACTAGCGGGAGGGAAATGGGGGACCGGGGAGCTGTTTTTT. It yields the protein CASSQGLAGGKWGTGELFF. The chain recombines TRBV4-3 with TRBJ2-2, with 14 bases fitting TRBD2. The CDR3 totals 19 residues. Per the germline V gene, CDR1 is LGHNA and CDR2 is YSLEER. V shed 1 base and J 5 bases; nucleotides not matched to a gene: 9.

The V gene is TRBV9, the J gene TRBJ2-1; 9 nucleotides line up with TRBD2. The ends lost 0 bases at V and 1 base at J; junction bases unmatched: 11. The germline gives CDR1 SGDLS, CDR2 YYNGEE. The CDR3 covers 19 residues. The CDR3 spells CASSVVAGDHRGSYNEQFF. CDR3 nucleotide sequence: TGTGCCAGCAGCGTAGTAGCGGGAGATCACCGAGGGTCCTACAATGAGCAGTTCTTC.

The V gene is TRBV11-2, the J gene TRBJ2-1; a weak D match, TRBD2 (5 bases). Trimming took 5 bases from V and 9 from J, leaving 20 bases between them. The CDR3 contains 15 residues. From germline, CDR1 is SGHAT and CDR2 FQNNGV. CDR3 sequence reads: CASSPRVREWIEQFF. In nucleotides, the CDR3 is TGTGCCAGCAGCCCCCGTGTCCGGGAATGGATTGAGCAGTTCTTC.

This chain uses TRBV27 with TRBJ1-4, with 10 bases matching TRBD1. Germline-derived CDR1 and CDR2 are MNHEY and SMNVEV (reference sequence). V was clipped by 5 bases and J by 8 bases; unmatched bases: 14. This CDR3 is 17 amino acids long. CDR3 coding DNA: TGTGCCAGCAGTCCGTCTACAACCGGGACAGGGGAGGAAAAACTGTTTTTT. Translated, it gives CASSPSTTGTGEEKLFF. Full variable domain (remainder filled in from reference TRBV27 and TRBJ1-4): EAQVTQNPRYLITVTGKKLTVTCSQNMNHEYMSWYRQDPGLGLRQIYYSMNVEVTDKGDVPEGYKVSRKEKRNFPLILESPSPNQTSLYFCASSPSTTGTGEEKLFFGSGTQLSVL.

The chain uses TRBV7-2 and TRBJ1-3; the D is unclear. Germline CDR1 SGHTA, CDR2 FQGNSA. The CDR3 has 18 residues. The V end was cut by 3 bases, the J end by 0 bases, with 18 bases between. The CDR3 bases are TGTGCCAGCAGCTTGATACCTAATGGGCCCGGCTCTGGAAACACCATATATTTT. It yields the protein CASSLIPNGPGSGNTIYF. The full variable domain, in which reference TRBV7-2 and TRBJ1-3 provide the parts outside the CDR3, is GAGVSQSPSNKVTEKGKDVELRCDPISGHTALYWYRQSLGQGLEFLIYFQGNSAPDKSGLPSDRFSAERTGGSVSTLTIQRTQQEDSAVYLCASSLIPNGPGSGNTIYFGEGSWLTVV.

The rearrangement uses TRBV18 and TRBJ2-1; D remains ambiguous. In germline, CDR1 is KGHSH, CDR2 LQKENI. Trimming took 3 bases from V and 1 from J, leaving 4 bases between them. The CDR3 totals 13 residues. This CDR3 reads CASSPSSYNEQFF. CDR3 coding DNA: TGTGCCAGCTCACCGTCATCCTACAATGAGCAGTTCTTC.

This chain links TRBV30 with TRBJ1-4; perhaps TRBD1 as D (6 bases). Germline V gives CDR1 GTSNPN, CDR2 SVGIG (reference sequence). CDR3 length: 11 amino acids. The V and J ends lost 5 bases and 10 bases respectively, with 11 bases between them. CDR3 in DNA: TGTGCCTGGGCAGGGGAGCGAAAACTGTTTTTT. This encodes CAWAGERKLFF.